This is a list of T cell receptor beta chains from one sample in a study of patients and donors after allogeneic stem cell transplantation. TCRdb itself ran the RT-PCR reads through MiXCR, one entry per CDR3 protein. The sample comprises some 880,000 distinct CDR3 sequences, 15% to 20% of which are singletons, and 6% rests with the top ten. Sequencing used blood, either unsorted or a sorted T cell fraction (not recorded which). The receptors derive from a human donor who was either an allogeneic HSCT recipient or a stem cell or donor lymphocyte infusion donor (not recorded which). It is not recorded whose cells these are; they may come from a transplant donor. CDR3s include the opening cysteine and the closing phenylalanine or tryptophan. Each record gives: V gene, J gene, D gene, clone size, CDR3 protein, CDR3 DNA. A D gene is named only where the DNA matches it firmly. Clone size is given for some rows only: seen once, a few or many times, or a class if the clone is expanded.

TRBV4-2,TRBJ2-7,TRBD1,.,CASSPDGQGLSREQYF,TGTGCCAGCAGCCCTGACGGACAGGGGCTGTCTCGGGAGCAGTACTTC
TRBV4-1,TRBJ2-2,.,few,CASSAGTNGGELFF,TGCGCCAGCAGCGCGGGGACCAACGGCGGGGAGCTGTTTTTT
TRBV11-2,TRBJ1-1,.,.,CASSSIMGSITEAFF,TGTGCCAGCAGCTCAATTATGGGGTCGATCACTGAAGCTTTCTTT
TRBV12-3/TRBV12-4,TRBJ1-2,.,many,CASRLSESGYTF,TGTGCCAGCAGACTCAGTGAATCCGGCTACACCTTC
TRBV6-5,TRBJ1-1,.,.,CASSYSRGRDTEAFF,TGTGCCAGCAGTTACTCAAGGGGTAGGGACACTGAAGCTTTCTTT
TRBV5-6,TRBJ2-7,.,.,CASSLIGDGYEQYF,TGTGCCAGCAGCTTGATTGGGGATGGGTACGAGCAGTACTTC
TRBV29-1,TRBJ2-2,.,.,CSVRTRNTGELFF,TGCAGCGTACGGACAAGGAACACCGGGGAGCTGTTTTTT
TRBV4-1,TRBJ2-3,.,.,CASSQDPALISTDTQYF,TGCGCCAGCAGCCAAGATCCGGCATTAATAAGCACAGATACGCAGTATTTT
TRBV5-1,TRBJ1-2,.,.,CASSFTSSYGYTF,TGCGCCAGCAGCTTCACATCCAGCTATGGCTATACCTTC
TRBV30,TRBJ1-2,.,.,CAWSSNYGYTF,TGTGCCTGGAGTTCTAACTATGGCTACACCTTC
TRBV10-3,TRBJ2-7,TRBD2,many,CAISESTSGYYEQYF,TGTGCCATCAGTGAGTCCACTAGCGGGTACTACGAGCAGTACTTC
TRBV30,TRBJ1-2,.,.,CAWRTSGGGYTF,TGTGCCTGGAGGACGTCGGGGGGTGGCTACACCTTC
TRBV9,TRBJ2-1,.,.,CASSVNGAGYEQFF,TGTGCCAGCAGCGTAAATGGGGCTGGCTATGAGCAGTTCTTC
TRBV10-3,TRBJ2-1,TRBD1,.,CAIRGTGVYEQFF,TGTGCCATCAGAGGGACAGGGGTCTATGAGCAGTTCTTC
TRBV6-5,TRBJ1-6,.,.,CASSYSLEGLDSPLHF,TGTGCCAGCAGTTACTCGCTTGAGGGGTTGGATTCACCCCTCCACTTT
TRBV7-2,TRBJ1-1,.,.,CASSAGELVGTEAFF,TGTGCCAGCAGCGCCGGGGAACTTGTAGGCACTGAAGCTTTCTTT
TRBV5-4,TRBJ2-5,.,.,CASSLPGGDQETQYF,TGTGCCAGCAGCTTGCCTGGGGGAGATCAAGAGACCCAGTACTTC
TRBV7-9,TRBJ2-2,.,.,CASSFSKGVIPGELFF,TGTGCCAGCAGCTTTTCTAAAGGGGTGATTCCCGGGGAGCTGTTTTTT
TRBV4-3,TRBJ1-6,.,.,CASSQVPGYNSPLHF,TGCGCCAGCAGCCAAGTCCCAGGGTATAATTCACCCCTCCACTTT
TRBV5-1,TRBJ2-3,.,many,CASSFPSGNLKDTQYF,TGCGCCAGCAGCTTTCCTTCCGGGAATCTTAAGGATACGCAGTATTTT
TRBV4-1,TRBJ2-7,.,.,CASSHVMWGDEYEQYF,TGCGCCAGCAGCCACGTCATGTGGGGAGACGAGTACGAGCAGTACTTC
TRBV7-3,TRBJ2-1,.,.,CASSLEGGLEQFF,TGTGCCAGCAGCTTAGAAGGCGGGTTGGAGCAGTTCTTC
TRBV7-9,TRBJ2-1,TRBD1,few,CASSQTGGSSYNEQFF,TGTGCCAGCAGTCAGACAGGGGGAAGCTCCTACAATGAGCAGTTCTTC
TRBV6-1,TRBJ1-5,.,.,CASIEGVSNQPQHF,TGTGCCAGCATAGAGGGGGTGAGCAATCAGCCCCAGCATTTT
TRBV2,TRBJ1-2,TRBD1,few,CASMGWTGNGYTF,TGTGCCAGCATGGGATGGACAGGGAACGGCTACACCTTC
TRBV20-1,TRBJ1-5,.,.,CSARGGDRSNQPQHF,TGCAGTGCTAGAGGGGGGGACCGTAGCAATCAGCCCCAGCATTTT
TRBV20-1,TRBJ2-5,.,few,CSARWGQTLGETQYF,TGCAGTGCTAGGTGGGGGCAAACCTTGGGAGAGACCCAGTACTTC
TRBV5-1,TRBJ2-1,TRBD2,.,CASSLVLSGADNEQFF,TGCGCCAGCAGCTTGGTTCTTAGCGGGGCCGACAATGAGCAGTTCTTC
TRBV7-9,TRBJ2-1,TRBD2,few,CASSPPGTSGLNEQFF,TGTGCCAGCAGCCCGCCCGGGACTAGCGGACTCAATGAGCAGTTCTTC
TRBV6-5,TRBJ2-5,.,.,CASSYSLLVLVFIATQYF,TGTGCCAGCAGTTACTCTCTCCTCGTGCTAGTGTTCATTGCGACCCAGTACTTC
TRBV2,TRBJ1-6,.,few,CASSEGVIAWGSPLHF,TGTGCCAGCAGTGAAGGGGTGATTGCGTGGGGTTCACCCCTCCACTTT
TRBV20-1,TRBJ2-7,.,.,CSSIRYEQYF,TGCAGTTCCATTAGGTACGAGCAGTACTTC
TRBV5-1,TRBJ1-4,TRBD1,few,CASSLVAVNRGEEKLFF,TGCGCCAGCAGCTTGGTAGCAGTTAACAGGGGGGAAGAAAAACTGTTTTTT
TRBV5-1,TRBJ1-1,TRBD1,few,CASGRDRNTEAFF,TGCGCCAGCGGCCGGGACAGGAACACTGAAGCTTTCTTT
TRBV12-3/TRBV12-4,TRBJ1-2,.,few,CASSLPTGYGYTF,TGTGCCAGCAGCCTACCTACAGGCTATGGCTACACCTTC
TRBV5-1,TRBJ2-2,TRBD1,.,CASGAGGPTGELFF,TGCGCCAGCGGGGCAGGGGGCCCCACCGGGGAGCTGTTTTTT
TRBV27,TRBJ2-7,.,many,CASSLFMDRPSYEQYF,TGTGCCAGCAGTTTATTTATGGATCGACCCTCCTACGAGCAGTACTTC
TRBV7-9,TRBJ2-2,TRBD1,many,CASSLGQGGKLFF,TGTGCCAGCAGCTTAGGACAGGGCGGAAAGCTGTTTTTT